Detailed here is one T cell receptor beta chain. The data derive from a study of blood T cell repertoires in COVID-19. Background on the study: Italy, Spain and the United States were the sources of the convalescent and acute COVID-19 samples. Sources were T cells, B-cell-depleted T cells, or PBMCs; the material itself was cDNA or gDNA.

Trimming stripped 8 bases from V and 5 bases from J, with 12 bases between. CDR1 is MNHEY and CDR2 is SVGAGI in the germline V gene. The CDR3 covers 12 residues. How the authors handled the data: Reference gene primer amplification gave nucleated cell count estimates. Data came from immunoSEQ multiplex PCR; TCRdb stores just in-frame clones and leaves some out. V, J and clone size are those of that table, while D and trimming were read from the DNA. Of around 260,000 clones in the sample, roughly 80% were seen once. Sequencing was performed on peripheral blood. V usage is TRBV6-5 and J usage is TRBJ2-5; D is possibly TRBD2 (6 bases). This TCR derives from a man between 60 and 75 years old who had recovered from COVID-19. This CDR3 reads CASGEAGETQYF. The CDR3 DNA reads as TGTGCCAGCGGGGAGGCGGGGGAGACCCAGTACTTC.